Described below is a single T cell receptor beta chain sequence and its context. Its antigen is undetermined. The record originates from a study of blood T cells in healthy people across ages. Study conclusions and caveats: TCR beta diversity, measured per million T cells, fell in a roughly linear way with age. Unsorted PBMCs ruled out conclusive naive versus antigen-experienced comparison. Considered underestimates were the diversity estimates obtained from one million T cells.

A second PCR of 7 to 11 cycles used a sample-barcoded 5' primer and a J-beta primer mix. TCRdb reprocessed the 5' RACE reads via MiXCR and lists one record per CDR3 protein. Found here are about 1,600,000 distinct CDR3 sequences, around 42% of them singletons; the top ten hold less than 8%. Trimming removed 2 bases from V and 9 bases from J, with 14 bases in between. The CDR3 is 15 amino acids. Germline V gene sequence: CDR1 MNHNY, CDR2 SVGAGI (reference sequence). V and J are TRBV6-6 and TRBJ1-6; D call uncertain. The sample comprised blood. The origin of this receptor is a woman younger than 35 in good health. CDR3 bases: TGTGCCAGCAGTTACGGCTCGAAACGAGGTTCACCCCTCCACTTT. Its translation is CASSYGSKRGSPLHF.